The 20 T cell receptor beta chains below all came from one sample that was sequenced in a study of Ad26.COV2.S vaccination and SARS-CoV-2 variants. The treatment is: around 19 received Ad26.COV2.S at low or high dose, single or two shots; about 5 received placebo; per-sample allocation not given. Day 63 after the first vaccine or placebo injection was the time point for sampling. The assay was immunoSEQ multiplex PCR, and TCRdb's table has in-frame clones only and misses some. The sample lists 250,000 or so clones, 87% seen once, with just under 3% in the top ten. Sequenced material: peripheral blood, taken in a trial of Ad26.COV2.S vaccine versus placebo. These receptors all come from a person between 18 and 65 years old who received the Ad26.COV2.S COVID-19 vaccine or a placebo.

The rearrangement links TRBV7-9 to TRBJ2-3; 9 nucleotides agree with TRBD2. CDR3 length: 17 residues. V gave up 7 bases and J gave up 0 bases; unmatched junction bases: 11. Germline-derived CDR1 and CDR2 are SEHNR and FQNEAQ (reference sequence). The CDR3 region is CASKGAGGESSTDTQYF. The DNA for the CDR3 is TGTGCCAGCAAGGGAGCGGGGGGTGAGTCTAGCACAGATACGCAGTATTTT. Full variable domain (missing parts from reference TRBV7-9 and TRBJ2-3): DTGVSQNPRHKITKRGQNVTFRCDPISEHNRLYWYRQTLGQGPEFLTYFQNEAQLEKSRLLSDRFSAERPKGSFSTLEIQRTEQGDSAMYLCASKGAGGESSTDTQYFGPGTRLTVL.

On this clone itself: Distinct nucleotide sequences in the sample also encode this CDR3. The chain recombines TRBV6-2 or TRBV6-3 with TRBJ2-7; D ambiguous. Looked up from germline, CDR1 is MNHEY and CDR2 is SVGEGT. This CDR3 spans 11 amino acids. V was cut by 5 bases and J by 1 base, with 3 bases left in between. DNA for the CDR3: TGTGCCAGCAGTCGTTCCTACGAGCAGTACTTC. Amino acids: CASSRSYEQYF.

V and J are TRBV15 and TRBJ2-7; 9 nucleotides match TRBD1. J lost 6 bases, V lost 9 bases, and 9 bases had no gene match. The CDR3 is 13 residues long. Germline CDR1 is LNHNV and CDR2 is YYDKDF (reference sequence). Here the CDR3 reads CATRGDRGAEQYF. Written as DNA, the CDR3 is TGTGCCACGAGGGGAGACAGGGGGGCCGAGCAGTACTTC.

The chain couples TRBV5-6 to TRBJ1-3; no clear D gene. V lost 0 bases and J 0 bases, leaving 4 bases between the germline ends. CDR3 size: 14 residues. Germline V CDR1 and CDR2: SGHDT, YYEEEE. The CDR3 region is CASSLGNSGNTIYF. CDR3 nucleotides: TGTGCCAGCAGCTTGGGGAACTCTGGAAACACCATATATTTT.

The CDR3 coding sequence is TGTGCCTGGACTAGCATGGTCGGGATCCAAGAGACCCAGTACTTC. Translated, it gives CAWTSMVGIQETQYF. The V gene is TRBV30, the J gene TRBJ2-5, with D maybe TRBD2 (5 bases). This CDR3 has 15 amino acids. Germline-derived CDR1 and CDR2 are GTSNPN and SVGIG (reference sequence). V lost 4 bases and J lost 1, with 16 bases in between.

The chain links TRBV4-3 to TRBJ2-2; no firm D call. The CDR3 has 14 residues. Germline V gives CDR1 LGHNA, CDR2 YSLEER. Trimming stripped 0 bases from V and 6 bases from J, with 8 bases between. The CDR3 DNA reads TGCGCCAGCAGCCAAGAAAAGCTCCCCGGGGAGCTGTTTTTT. Residues: CASSQEKLPGELFF.

The V gene is TRBV3-1 (or the pseudogene TRBV3-2), the J gene TRBJ1-1; possible D gene TRBD1, 5 bases. Germline-derived CDR1 and CDR2 are LGHDT and YNNKEL (reference sequence). This CDR3 region has 14 residues. The V end was cut by 2 bases, the J end by 5 bases, with 12 bases between. CDR3: CASSQLRGGTEAFF. The CDR3 nucleotides read TGTGCCAGCAGCCAACTACGGGGGGGGACTGAAGCTTTCTTT.

The chain combines TRBV6-2 or TRBV6-3 with TRBJ1-2; possible D gene TRBD1, 5 bases. Germline-derived CDR1 and CDR2 are MNHEY and SVGEGT. V lost 2 bases and J 7 bases, leaving 11 bases between the germline ends. CDR3 length equals 13 residues. CDR3: CASSYDSPSGYTF. CDR3 nucleotides: TGTGCCAGCAGTTACGACAGCCCGAGTGGCTACACCTTC.

The V and J genes are TRBV2 and TRBJ1-6, with D possibly TRBD1 on 5 matching bases. The CDR3 runs 15 residues. V was pared by 2 bases and J by 9 bases, with 14 bases between. Germline V gene lookup returns CDR1 SNHLY and CDR2 FYNNEI. The CDR3 loop is CASSEWDLGVSPLHF. In nucleotides, the CDR3 is TGTGCCAGCAGTGAATGGGACCTTGGGGTTTCACCCCTCCACTTT.

The sample holds many counts of this clone. The gene calls are TRBV6-2 or TRBV6-3 and TRBJ1-1; D ambiguous. CDR3 length: 14 amino acids. Germline CDR1 reads MNHEY; CDR2 reads SVGEGT. Trimming cost V 0 bases and J 3 bases, with 8 bases left between them. The CDR3 DNA reads TGTGCCAGCAGTTACTCCCCGGGATACACTGAAGCTTTCTTT. Protein sequence: CASSYSPGYTEAFF.

This clone was counted only a few times. The chain carries TRBV7-2 and TRBJ2-2; TRBD2 matches at 8 bases. This CDR3 has 17 amino acids. V was pared by 2 bases and J by 2 bases, with 7 bases of the junction left unmatched. From germline, CDR1 is SGHTA and CDR2 FQGNSA. This CDR3 is CASSLKTGLGNTGELFF. The CDR3 DNA reads TGTGCCAGCAGCTTAAAGACGGGACTAGGCAACACCGGGGAGCTGTTTTTT.

V is TRBV7-3 and J is TRBJ2-3; D not resolved. This CDR3 contains 13 residues. Germline V lookup: CDR1 SGHTA, CDR2 FQGTGA. Trimming shortened V by 5 bases and J by 6 bases, and 12 bases separated the two germline ends. The CDR3 DNA sequence: TGTGCCAGCAGCCCTAACGGGCGGGATACGCAGTATTTT. As protein: CASSPNGRDTQYF.

This chain uses TRBV7-9 with TRBJ1-5; D not resolved. Per germline, CDR1 SEHNR and CDR2 FQNEAQ (reference sequence). The CDR3 contains 16 residues. V lost 1 base and J 3 bases, leaving 13 bases between the germline ends. CDR3 protein: CASSLDVAGLNQPQHF. CDR3 sequence (DNA): TGTGCCAGCAGCTTAGACGTGGCGGGCCTCAATCAGCCCCAGCATTTT. The variable domain in full, completed from reference TRBV7-9 and TRBJ1-5, reads DTGVSQNPRHKITKRGQNVTFRCDPISEHNRLYWYRQTLGQGPEFLTYFQNEAQLEKSRLLSDRFSAERPKGSFSTLEIQRTEQGDSAMYLCASSLDVAGLNQPQHFGDGTRLSIL.

The chain links TRBV4-2 to TRBJ1-2; 9 nucleotides line up with TRBD1. V shed 4 bases and J 8 bases; nucleotides not matched to a gene: 8. CDR1 and CDR2 from the germline V gene are LGHNA and YNFKEQ. The CDR3 runs 14 residues. The CDR3 reads CASSLTGGAKGYTF. The CDR3 DNA follows: TGTGCCAGCAGCCTTACAGGGGGCGCGAAAGGCTACACCTTC.

The count of this clone is one. The chain links TRBV7-2 to TRBJ2-7, with no clear D. Germline values: CDR1 SGHTA, CDR2 FQGNSA. This CDR3 is 14 amino acids long. Deletions cut 0 bases from V and 3 bases from J, with 9 bases between. The CDR3 DNA sequence: TGTGCCAGCAGCTTAGCGCATAAGCGCTACGAGCAGTACGTC. Encoded protein: CASSLAHKRYEQYV.

This chain uses TRBV6-6 with TRBJ1-2; TRBD1 matches at 7 bases. The CDR3 sequence is 14 residues long. The V segment lost 5 bases and the J segment 4 bases; nucleotides outside the gene matches: 7. From germline, CDR1 is MNHNY and CDR2 SVGAGI (reference sequence). The DNA for the CDR3 is TGTGCCAGCAGTCCTCCCGGACAGGCCTATGGCTACACCTTC. It is translated as CASSPPGQAYGYTF.

J is TRBJ2-3 and V is TRBV14; 8 bases match TRBD2. Germline CDR1 is SGHDN and CDR2 is FVKESK. After removal of 3 bases from V and 0 bases from J, the junction contained 8 bases not matched to a gene. CDR3 size: 17 residues. CDR3 sequence reads: CASSHRVTGGSTDTQYF. CDR3 in DNA: TGTGCCAGCAGCCATCGGGTAACGGGGGGGAGCACAGATACGCAGTATTTT.

The chain is built from TRBV3-1 (or the pseudogene TRBV3-2) and TRBJ2-1, with D tentatively TRBD2 (6 bases). Trimming stripped 8 bases from V and 3 bases from J, with 14 bases between. CDR3 length: 14 amino acids. Germline CDR1 and CDR2: LGHDT and YNNKEL (reference sequence). CDR3 sequence (DNA): TGTGCCAGCCTTGGCGGGGCAGACTACAATGAGCAGTTCTTC. The encoded protein is CASLGGADYNEQFF.

This chain connects TRBV19 to TRBJ1-2; no firm D call. The V gene's germline CDR1 is LNHDA and CDR2 SQIVND (reference sequence). CDR3 length: 11 amino acids. Deletions cut 5 bases from V and 3 bases from J, with 4 bases between. The CDR3 spells CASSLDYGYTF. The CDR3, as DNA: TGTGCCAGTAGTCTCGACTATGGCTACACCTTC.

The chain carries TRBV27 and TRBJ2-7, with D possibly called TRBD1 or TRBD2 (5 bases each). The CDR3 contains 15 residues. Looked up from germline, CDR1 is MNHEY and CDR2 is SMNVEV (reference sequence). The V and J ends lost 2 bases and 5 bases respectively, with 16 bases between them. CDR3 in DNA: TGTGCCAGCAGTTTAGAGTGGGGGTCAGGTGACGAGCAGTACTTC. Translated, it gives CASSLEWGSGDEQYF.